The next 13 T cell receptor beta chains were all read from a single sample in a study of regulatory T cells in long-lasting Graves disease. Arm-PCR of CDR3 regions and iRepertoire HTBI primers were used to build TCR beta libraries. TCRdb independently ran MiXCR on the multiplex PCR reads; one entry per CDR3 protein. This table holds 550,000 to 650,000 distinct CDR3 sequences, approximately 16% found once. The time point here: newly diagnosed GD, antithyroid drugs for less than 3 months. Making the TCR library involved RNA that had been extracted from PBMCs. The data also belong to a second study, concerning T cells in Graves' hyperthyroidism and ophthalmopathy.

Specimen: peripheral blood mononuclear cells (PBMCs), collected at new diagnosis, from a patient treated with antithyroid drugs. These receptors all come from a man between 18 and 35 years old with Graves disease.

The chain couples TRBV27 to TRBJ1-1; D gene uncertain. The CDR3 runs to 15 residues. Trimming stripped 6 bases from V and 1 base from J, with 15 bases between. Germline V gives CDR1 MNHEY, CDR2 SMNVEV (reference sequence). CDR3 coding DNA: TGTGCCAGCAGGCAAATGGTGGCGGCGAACACTGAAGCTTTCTTT. It encodes CASRQMVAANTEAFF.

DNA for the CDR3: TGTGCCAGCAGTGAAGCTGGGGGTTCCTATGGCTACACCTTC. Translating it yields CASSEAGGSYGYTF. The V call is TRBV6-1, the J call TRBJ1-2; perhaps TRBD1 as D (5 bases). Germline CDR1 reads MNHNS; CDR2 reads SASEGT. Trimming took 0 bases from V and 4 from J, leaving 9 bases between them. The CDR3 is 14 amino acids.

This chain joins TRBV19 and TRBJ2-4, with 7 bases aligning to TRBD1. This CDR3 comprises 15 residues. V shed 1 base, J shed 7 bases, and the junction held 7 bases outside the gene matches. Germline V gene lookup returns CDR1 LNHDA and CDR2 SQIVND (reference sequence). The DNA for the CDR3 is TGTGCCAGTAGTATAGGTGGCGACAGGGCGAACATTCAGTACTTC. Its translation is CASSIGGDRANIQYF.

In this sample, this clonotype turned up a few times. The CDR3 sequence is CASSLETGTGDFSNQPQHF. CDR3 coding DNA: TGCGCCAGCAGTTTAGAAACCGGGACAGGCGACTTTAGCAATCAGCCCCAGCATTTT. The chain recombines TRBV10-1 with TRBJ1-5; 8 positions agree with TRBD1. V dropped 5 bases and J dropped 0; count of bases not matched to a gene: 15. The germline gives CDR1 WNHNN, CDR2 SYGVQD (reference sequence). There are 19 residues in the CDR3.

This clonotype was found a few times. This chain uses TRBV9 with TRBJ1-1; D is unclear. The germline gives CDR1 SGDLS, CDR2 YYNGEE. There are 16 residues in the CDR3. V was clipped by 0 bases and J by 1 base, with 13 bases between them. The CDR3 DNA sequence: TGTGCCAGCAGCGTAGGATTGAAGGTAGCGAACACTGAAGCTTTCTTT. Its translation: CASSVGLKVANTEAFF. The full variable domain, rest sourced from reference TRBV9 and TRBJ1-1, is DSGVTQTPKHLITATGQRVTLRCSPRSGDLSVYWYQQSLDQGLQFLIQYYNGEERAKGNILERFSAQQFPDLHSELNLSSLELGDSALYFCASSVGLKVANTEAFFGQGTRLTVV.

This clonotype was observed a few times. The chain has TRBV6-2 or TRBV6-3 and TRBJ2-1; 10 positions match TRBD2. The CDR3 has 16 residues. Germline CDR1 reads MNHEY; CDR2 reads SVGEGT. The J segment lost 9 bases and the V segment lost 0 bases, leaving 8 bases of the junction unmatched. The CDR3 spells CASSYSGLAYTREQFF. The CDR3 DNA sequence: TGTGCCAGCAGTTACTCGGGACTAGCGTACACCCGTGAGCAGTTCTTC.

This chain joins TRBV6-2 or TRBV6-3 and TRBJ2-2; weak D call: TRBD1 (5 bases). Trimming pared 5 bases from V and 1 base from J, leaving 14 bases between. Germline values: CDR1 MNHEY, CDR2 SVGEGT. CDR3 length equals 16 residues. The DNA of the CDR3 is TGTGCCAGCAGTCAGACAGCAACCCAGAACACCGGGGAGCTGTTTTTT. Protein: CASSQTATQNTGELFF.

The gene calls are TRBV9 and TRBJ1-1; no reliable D call. The CDR3 loop spans 14 amino acids. Germline loops: CDR1 SGDLS, CDR2 YYNGEE. Trimming stripped 3 bases from V and 0 bases from J, with 9 bases between. DNA for the CDR3: TGTGCCAGCAGCGGCCGACTGATGAACACTGAAGCTTTCTTT. It codes for CASSGRLMNTEAFF.

This clonotype occurred many times. The V gene is TRBV11-2, the J gene TRBJ2-5; possibly TRBD1 for D (5 bases). The CDR3 has 14 amino acids. Trimming stripped 0 bases from V and 5 bases from J, with 10 bases between. CDR1 and CDR2 from the germline V gene are SGHAT and FQNNGV. For the CDR3, the DNA is TGTGCCAGCAGCTTAGATGCCAGGGCCGAGACCCAGTACTTC. It specifies CASSLDARAETQYF. Full variable domain (rest looked up from reference TRBV11-2 and TRBJ2-5): EAGVAQSPRYKIIEKRQSVAFWCNPISGHATLYWYQQILGQGPKLLIQFQNNGVVDDSQLPKDRFSAERLKGVDSTLKIQPAKLEDSAVYLCASSLDARAETQYFGPGTRLLVL.

This clonotype was detected many times. The V call is TRBV27, the J call TRBJ2-3; 7 bases line up with TRBD2. Per the germline V gene, CDR1 is MNHEY and CDR2 is SMNVEV (reference sequence). The CDR3 extends over 16 amino acids. The V and J ends lost 2 bases and 3 bases, in that order; junction bases with no gene match: 8. The CDR3 reads CASSLLAARRTDTQYF. In DNA form, the CDR3 reads TGTGCCAGCAGTTTACTAGCGGCCCGTCGGACAGATACGCAGTATTTT.

This clonotype was detected many times. The chain couples TRBV11-2 to TRBJ2-1, with 9 bases matching TRBD2. From germline, CDR1 is SGHAT and CDR2 FQNNGV. CDR3 length: 16 residues. V lost 4 bases and J lost 9; bases outside the gene matches: 13. The CDR3 coding sequence is TGTGCCAGCAGCTCCTCCTCTGCGCTAGCGGGAAGTGAGCAGTTCTTC. As protein: CASSSSSALAGSEQFF.

This clonotype was detected many times. This chain connects TRBV27 to TRBJ2-3; D not certain. Germline V gene sequence: CDR1 MNHEY, CDR2 SMNVEV (reference sequence). The V end was cut by 3 bases, the J end by 2 bases, with 12 bases between. The CDR3 covers 15 residues. The CDR3 nucleotides are TGTGCCAGCAGTTTGAAGTGGGTCTACACAGATACGCAGTATTTT. This translates into CASSLKWVYTDTQYF.

The table lists this clonotype with many counts. J is TRBJ2-5 and V is TRBV11-3, with 7 bases identical to TRBD1. This CDR3 region has 14 residues. In germline, CDR1 is SGHNT, CDR2 YENEEA. V trimming: 5 bases; J trimming: 5 bases; junction bases outside the gene matches: 8. The CDR3 loop is CASSGDRDGETQYF. DNA for the CDR3: TGTGCCAGCAGCGGAGACAGGGACGGGGAGACCCAGTACTTC.